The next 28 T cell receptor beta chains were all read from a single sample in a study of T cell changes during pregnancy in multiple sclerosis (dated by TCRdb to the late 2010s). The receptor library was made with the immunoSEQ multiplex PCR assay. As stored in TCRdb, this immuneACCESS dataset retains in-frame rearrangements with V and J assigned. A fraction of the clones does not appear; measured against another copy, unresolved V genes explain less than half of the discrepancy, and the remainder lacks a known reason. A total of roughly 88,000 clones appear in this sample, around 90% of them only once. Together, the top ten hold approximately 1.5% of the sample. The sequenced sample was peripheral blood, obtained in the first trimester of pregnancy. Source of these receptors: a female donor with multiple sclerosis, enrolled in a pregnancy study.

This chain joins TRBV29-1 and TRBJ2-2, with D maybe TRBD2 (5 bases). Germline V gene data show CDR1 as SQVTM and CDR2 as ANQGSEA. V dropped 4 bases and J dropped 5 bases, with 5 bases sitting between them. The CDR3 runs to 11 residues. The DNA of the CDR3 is TGCAGCGTTGCGGGGACCGGGGAGCTGTTTTTT. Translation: CSVAGTGELFF.

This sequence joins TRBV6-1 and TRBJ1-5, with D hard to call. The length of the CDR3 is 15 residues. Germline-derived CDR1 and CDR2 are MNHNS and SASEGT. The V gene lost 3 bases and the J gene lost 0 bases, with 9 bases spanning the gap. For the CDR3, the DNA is TGTGCCAGCAGTGACCGCGAGTATAGCAATCAGCCCCAGCATTTT. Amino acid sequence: CASSDREYSNQPQHF.

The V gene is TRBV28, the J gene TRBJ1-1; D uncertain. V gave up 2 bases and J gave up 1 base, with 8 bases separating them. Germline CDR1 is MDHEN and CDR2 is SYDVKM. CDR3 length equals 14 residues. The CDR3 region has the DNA TGTGCCAGCAGTTTAAGCAACCCGAACACTGAAGCTTTCTTT. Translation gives CASSLSNPNTEAFF.

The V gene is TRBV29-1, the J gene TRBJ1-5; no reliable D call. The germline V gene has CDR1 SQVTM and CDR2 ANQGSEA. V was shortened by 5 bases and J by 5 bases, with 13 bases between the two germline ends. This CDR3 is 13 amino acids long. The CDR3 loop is CSVQAGRDQPQHF. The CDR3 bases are TGCAGCGTTCAGGCGGGGAGGGATCAGCCCCAGCATTTT.

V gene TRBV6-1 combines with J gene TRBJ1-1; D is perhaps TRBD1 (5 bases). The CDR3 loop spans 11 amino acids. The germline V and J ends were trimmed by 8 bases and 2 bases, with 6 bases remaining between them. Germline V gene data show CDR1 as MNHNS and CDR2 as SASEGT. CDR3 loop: CASDRNTEAFF. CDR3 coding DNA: TGTGCCAGCGACAGAAACACTGAAGCTTTCTTT.

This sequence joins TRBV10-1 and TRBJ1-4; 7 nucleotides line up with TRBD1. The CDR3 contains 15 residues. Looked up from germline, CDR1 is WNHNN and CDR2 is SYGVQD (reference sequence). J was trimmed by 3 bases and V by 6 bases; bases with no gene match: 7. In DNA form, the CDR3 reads TGCGCCAGCAGCGAGGGGGCGCTAGCTAATGAAAAACTGTTTTTT. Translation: CASSEGALANEKLFF.

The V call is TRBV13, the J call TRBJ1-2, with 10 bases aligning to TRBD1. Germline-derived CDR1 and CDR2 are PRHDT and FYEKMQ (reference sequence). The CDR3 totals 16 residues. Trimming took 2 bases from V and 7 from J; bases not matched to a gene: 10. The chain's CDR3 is CASSLRPGQGQGGYTF. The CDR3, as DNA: TGTGCCAGCAGCTTAAGGCCGGGACAGGGGCAAGGTGGCTACACCTTC.

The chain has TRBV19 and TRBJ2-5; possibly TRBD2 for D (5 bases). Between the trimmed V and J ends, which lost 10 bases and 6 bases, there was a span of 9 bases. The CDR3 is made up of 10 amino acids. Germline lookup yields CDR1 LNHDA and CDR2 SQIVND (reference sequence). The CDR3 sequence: CATGGKTQYF. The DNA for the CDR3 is TGTGCCACTGGAGGAAAGACCCAGTACTTC. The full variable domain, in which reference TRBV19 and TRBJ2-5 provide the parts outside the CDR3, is DGGITQSPKYLFRKEGQNVTLSCEQNLNHDAMYWYRQDPGQGLRLIYYSQIVNDFQKGDIAEGYSVSREKKESFPLTVTSAQKNPTAFYLCATGGKTQYFGPGTRLLVL.

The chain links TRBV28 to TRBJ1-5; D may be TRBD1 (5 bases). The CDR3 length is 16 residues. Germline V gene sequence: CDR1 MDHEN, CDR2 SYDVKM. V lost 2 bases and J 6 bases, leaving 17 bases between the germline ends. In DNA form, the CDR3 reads TGTGCCAGCAGTTTACCCTGGATGGGGCAGGGTCAGCCCCAGCATTTT. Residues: CASSLPWMGQGQPQHF.

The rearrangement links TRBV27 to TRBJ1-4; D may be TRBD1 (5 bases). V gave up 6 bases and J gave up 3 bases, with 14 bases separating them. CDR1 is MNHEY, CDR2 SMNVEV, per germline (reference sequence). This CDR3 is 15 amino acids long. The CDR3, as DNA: TGTGCCAGCAGGGCAGGGTTTTGGGCTAATGAAAAACTGTTTTTT. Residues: CASRAGFWANEKLFF.

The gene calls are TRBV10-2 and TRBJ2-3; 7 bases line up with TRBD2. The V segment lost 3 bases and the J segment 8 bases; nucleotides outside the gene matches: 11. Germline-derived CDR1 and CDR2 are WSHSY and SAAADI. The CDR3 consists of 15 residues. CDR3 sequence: CASSESQRGPFTQYF. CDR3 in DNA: TGCGCCAGCAGTGAAAGCCAGCGGGGCCCCTTTACGCAGTATTTT.

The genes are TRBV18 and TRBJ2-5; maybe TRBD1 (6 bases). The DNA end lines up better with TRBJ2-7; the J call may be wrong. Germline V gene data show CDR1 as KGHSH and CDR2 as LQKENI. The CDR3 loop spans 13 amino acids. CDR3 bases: TGTGCCAGCTCACCGGACAGCTCCTACGAGCAGTACTTC. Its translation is CASSPDSSYEQYF.

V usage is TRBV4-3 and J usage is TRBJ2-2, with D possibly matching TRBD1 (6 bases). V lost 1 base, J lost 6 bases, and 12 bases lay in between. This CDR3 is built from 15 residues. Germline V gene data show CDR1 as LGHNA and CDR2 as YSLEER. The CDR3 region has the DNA TGCGCCAGCAGCCAAGCGCAGGGGACCCCCGGGGAGCTGTTTTTT. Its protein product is CASSQAQGTPGELFF.

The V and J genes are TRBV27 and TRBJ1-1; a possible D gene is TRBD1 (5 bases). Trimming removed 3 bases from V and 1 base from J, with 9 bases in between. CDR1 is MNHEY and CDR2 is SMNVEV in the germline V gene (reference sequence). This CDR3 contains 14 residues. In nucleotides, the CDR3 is TGTGCCAGCAGTTTTAGACAGAAGAACACTGAAGCTTTCTTT. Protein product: CASSFRQKNTEAFF.

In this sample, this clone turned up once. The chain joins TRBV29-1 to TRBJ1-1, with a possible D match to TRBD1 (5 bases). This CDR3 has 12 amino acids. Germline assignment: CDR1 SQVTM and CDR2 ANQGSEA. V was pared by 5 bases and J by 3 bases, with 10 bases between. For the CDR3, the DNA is TGCAGCGTTTTCCCAGGGTACACTGAAGCTTTCTTT. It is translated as CSVFPGYTEAFF.

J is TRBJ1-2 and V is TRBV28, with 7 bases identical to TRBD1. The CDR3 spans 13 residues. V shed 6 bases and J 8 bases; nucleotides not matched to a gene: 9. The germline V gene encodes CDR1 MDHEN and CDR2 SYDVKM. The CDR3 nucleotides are TGTGCCAGCAGCCGAGGGGGCCGAGGGGGCTACACCTTC. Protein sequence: CASSRGGRGGYTF.

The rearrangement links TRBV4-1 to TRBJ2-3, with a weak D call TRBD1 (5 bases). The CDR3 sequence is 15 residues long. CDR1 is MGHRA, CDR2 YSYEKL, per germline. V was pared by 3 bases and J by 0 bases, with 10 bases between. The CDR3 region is CASSQRQSSTDTQYF. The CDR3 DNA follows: TGCGCCAGCAGCCAGAGACAGTCTAGCACAGATACGCAGTATTTT.

CDR3 sequence (DNA): TGTGCCAGCAGCCGTAGGAGTTCCTACGAGCAGTACTTC. It specifies CASSRRSSYEQYF. The chain recombines TRBV7-2 with TRBJ2-7, with unresolved D. Between the trimmed V and J ends, which lost 5 bases and 1 base, there was a span of 9 bases. This CDR3 is built from 13 residues. CDR1 is SGHTA, CDR2 FQGNSA, per germline. Filled out from reference TRBV7-2 and TRBJ2-7, the complete variable domain reads GAGVSQSPSNKVTEKGKDVELRCDPISGHTALYWYRQSLGQGLEFLIYFQGNSAPDKSGLPSDRFSAERTGGSVSTLTIQRTQQEDSAVYLCASSRRSSYEQYFGPGTRLTVT.

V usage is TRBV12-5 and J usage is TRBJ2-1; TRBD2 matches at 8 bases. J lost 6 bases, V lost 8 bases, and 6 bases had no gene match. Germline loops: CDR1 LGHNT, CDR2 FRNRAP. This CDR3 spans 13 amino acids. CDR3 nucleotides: TGTGCTAGTCAGCGGGAGTACAGCAATGAGCAGTTCTTC. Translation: CASQREYSNEQFF.

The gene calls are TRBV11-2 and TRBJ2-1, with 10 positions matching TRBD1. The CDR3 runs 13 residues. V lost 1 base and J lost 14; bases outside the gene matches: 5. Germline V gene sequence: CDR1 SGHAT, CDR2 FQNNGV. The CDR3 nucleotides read TGTGCCAGCAGCTTAGTTGGGACAGGGGAAAAGTTCTTC. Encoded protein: CASSLVGTGEKFF.

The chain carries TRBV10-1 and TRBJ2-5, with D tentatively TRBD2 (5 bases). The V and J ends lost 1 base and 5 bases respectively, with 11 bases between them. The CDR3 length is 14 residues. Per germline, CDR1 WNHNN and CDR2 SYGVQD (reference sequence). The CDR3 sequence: CASSELGSGETQYF. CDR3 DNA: TGCGCCAGCAGTGAGTTGGGGTCGGGGGAGACCCAGTACTTC.

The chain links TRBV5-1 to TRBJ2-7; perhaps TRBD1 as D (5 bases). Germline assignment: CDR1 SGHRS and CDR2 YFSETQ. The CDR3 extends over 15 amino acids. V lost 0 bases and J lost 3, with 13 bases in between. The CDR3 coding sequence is TGCGCCAGCAGCTTGGAGGGGTCGGCTCGCTACGAGCAGTACTTC. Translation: CASSLEGSARYEQYF.

CDR3: CASSNGGLAGSSYNEQFF. As DNA, the CDR3 is TGTGCCAGCAGCAACGGGGGACTAGCGGGAAGCTCCTACAATGAGCAGTTCTTC. This chain uses TRBV21-1 with TRBJ2-1; the table calls TRBD2, which could not be checked here. TRBV21-1 is tagged as a pseudogene. This CDR3 is 18 amino acids long.

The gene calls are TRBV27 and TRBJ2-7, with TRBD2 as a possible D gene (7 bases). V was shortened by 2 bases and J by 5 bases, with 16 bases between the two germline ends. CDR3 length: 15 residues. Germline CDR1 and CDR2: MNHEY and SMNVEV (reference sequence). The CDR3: CASSLRGGAPDEQYF. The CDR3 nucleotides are TGTGCCAGCAGTTTAAGGGGGGGGGCGCCGGACGAGCAGTACTTC.

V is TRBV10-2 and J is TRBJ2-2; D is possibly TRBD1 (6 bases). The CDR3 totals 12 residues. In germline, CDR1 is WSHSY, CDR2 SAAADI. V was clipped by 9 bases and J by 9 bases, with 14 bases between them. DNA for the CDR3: TGCGCCAGATACTACAGGGATAGGGAGCTGTTTTTT. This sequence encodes CARYYRDRELFF.

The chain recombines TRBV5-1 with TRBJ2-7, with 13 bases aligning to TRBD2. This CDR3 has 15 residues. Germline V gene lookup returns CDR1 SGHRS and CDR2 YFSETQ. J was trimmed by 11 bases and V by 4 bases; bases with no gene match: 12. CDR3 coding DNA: TGCGCCAGCAGCCCCGGGACAGCGGGACTAGCGGGAAAGTACTTC. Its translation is CASSPGTAGLAGKYF.

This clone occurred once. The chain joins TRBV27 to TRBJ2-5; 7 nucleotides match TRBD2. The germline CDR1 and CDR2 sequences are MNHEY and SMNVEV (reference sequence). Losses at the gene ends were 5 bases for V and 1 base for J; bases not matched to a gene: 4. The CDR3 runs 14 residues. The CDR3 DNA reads TGTGCCAGCAGTCCGGGGAGGGTCCAAGAGACCCAGTACTTC. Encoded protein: CASSPGRVQETQYF.

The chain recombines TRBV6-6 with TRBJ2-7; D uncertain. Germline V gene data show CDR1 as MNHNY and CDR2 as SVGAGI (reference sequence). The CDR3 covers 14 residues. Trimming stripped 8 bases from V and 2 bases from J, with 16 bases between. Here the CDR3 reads CASRPPAGTYEQYF. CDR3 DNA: TGTGCCAGCCGCCCTCCGGCAGGAACCTACGAGCAGTACTTC.